These 18 T cell receptor beta chains were all obtained from the same sample, sequenced in a study of vaccination effects on CD4 cells after COVID-19 (dated by TCRdb to between 2021 and 2023). Antigens for these TCRs are unknown. After 10 to 11 days of culture, CD4+ T cells were isolated with the EasySep CD4+ T cell isolation kit. PCR-confirmed SARS-CoV-2 infection had occurred in convalescent patients between March and December 2020, before the Alpha, Beta and Delta variants emerged in the United States. Each participant got two doses of an mRNA SARS-CoV-2 vaccine, either BNT162b2 or mRNA-1273. The protocol used for the library was the immunoSEQ multiplex PCR assay. TCRdb stores this immuneACCESS table with in-frame sequences only. Part of the clones is absent; in the studies checked, under half of the shortfall reflects unresolved V genes, and no reason is known for the rest. In this sample the table shows fewer than 55,000 clones, approximately 82% of which occur a single time. 3% to 4.5% of the sample rests with the top ten.

This sample comprised CD4+ T cells from PBMCs cultured without peptide, obtained after COVID-19 vaccination. Receptor source: a human donor who had a prior SARS-CoV-2 infection.

The gene calls are TRBV5-8 and TRBJ1-4; no reliable D call. Trimming cost V 3 bases and J 0 bases, with 9 bases left between them. CDR1 SGHTS and CDR2 YDEGEE come from the germline V gene. The CDR3 has 15 residues. The DNA of the CDR3 is TGTGCCAGCAGCTCTGGAGTTGCAACTAATGAAAAACTGTTTTTT. Protein sequence: CASSSGVATNEKLFF.

The rearrangement links TRBV24-1 to TRBJ2-7; D is ambiguous. The germline V gene encodes CDR1 KGHDR and CDR2 SFDVKD. This CDR3 has 15 amino acids. Trimming pared 3 bases from V and 0 bases from J, leaving 11 bases between. The CDR3 region has the DNA TGTGCCACCAGTGATCCGCGCGGACCCTCCTACGAGCAGTACTTC. Translating gives CATSDPRGPSYEQYF.

V and J are TRBV2 and TRBJ1-6, with unresolved D. V lost 6 bases to trimming and J lost 7 bases, with 16 bases between them. The CDR3 runs to 15 residues. CDR1 is SNHLY and CDR2 is FYNNEI in the germline V gene. CDR3 sequence reads: CASRENRTPNSPLHF. CDR3 nucleotide sequence: TGTGCCAGCAGGGAGAACCGGACCCCAAATTCACCCCTCCACTTT.

DNA for the CDR3: TGTGCCATCAGTGTACAGGGGGCCTACGAGCAGTACTTC. Amino acid sequence: CAISVQGAYEQYF. The gene calls are TRBV10-3 and TRBJ2-7; 8 nucleotides match TRBD1. The CDR3 runs to 13 residues. V shed 4 bases, J shed 2 bases, and the junction held 1 base outside the gene matches. In germline, CDR1 is ENHRY, CDR2 SYGVKD.

The count of this clone is one. The chain employs TRBV24-1 and TRBJ2-3; 8 nucleotides line up with TRBD2. The CDR3 loop spans 18 amino acids. The trim removed 4 bases at V and 6 bases at J, leaving 17 bases unmatched. The germline V gene has CDR1 KGHDR and CDR2 SFDVKD. The CDR3: CATSDPRGTSRRRDTQYF. As DNA, the CDR3 is TGTGCCACCAGTGACCCGAGGGGGACTAGTCGGCGCCGTGATACGCAGTATTTT.

The CDR3 nucleotides read TGTGCCAGCAGTTACTCTCCCGATGACACAGATACGCAGTATTTT. Its protein is CASSYSPDDTDTQYF. The chain is built from TRBV6-2 or TRBV6-3 and TRBJ2-3, with D uncertain. CDR1 and CDR2 from the germline V gene are MNHEY and SVGEGT. CDR3 length: 15 residues. The V end was cut by 0 bases, the J end by 2 bases, with 9 bases between.

This chain links TRBV5-1 with TRBJ2-7; 9 bases are shared with TRBD1. This CDR3 region has 14 residues. Trimming took 7 bases from V and 3 from J; bases not matched to a gene: 8. Germline CDR1 SGHRS, CDR2 YFSETQ. The CDR3 sequence is CASGPGQGIYEQYF. Written as DNA, the CDR3 is TGCGCCAGCGGGCCGGGACAGGGTATCTACGAGCAGTACTTC.

V gene TRBV3-1 (or the pseudogene TRBV3-2) combines with J gene TRBJ1-2; perhaps TRBD1 as D (6 bases). Trimming pared 4 bases from V and 0 bases from J, leaving 24 bases between. The CDR3 is made up of 19 amino acids. Per the germline V gene, CDR1 is LGHDT and CDR2 is YNNKEL (reference sequence). This CDR3 reads CASSPVELTGRGANYGYTF. The CDR3 DNA reads TGTGCCAGCAGCCCCGTCGAGCTCACAGGGAGAGGGGCTAACTATGGCTACACCTTC.

The chain uses TRBV30 and TRBJ2-7; D is perhaps TRBD2 (5 bases). Trimming removed 5 bases from V and 5 bases from J, with 13 bases in between. Germline V gene data show CDR1 as GTSNPN and CDR2 as SVGIG (reference sequence). The CDR3 runs 12 residues. In nucleotides, the CDR3 is TGTGCCTGGGGACTGCGAAGGCACGAGCAGTACTTC. Its protein product is CAWGLRRHEQYF. The full variable domain, its missing parts supplied by reference TRBV30 and TRBJ2-7, is SQTIHQWPATLVQPVGSPLSLECTVEGTSNPNLYWYRQAAGRGLQLLFYSVGIGQISSEVPQNLSASRPQDRQFILSSKKLLLSDSGFYLCAWGLRRHEQYFGPGTRLTVT.

The chain uses TRBV29-1 and TRBJ2-5; no firm D call. The CDR3 sequence is 12 residues long. The V gene's germline CDR1 is SQVTM and CDR2 ANQGSEA. V was cut by 6 bases and J by 5 bases, with 13 bases left in between. The DNA of the CDR3 is TGCAGCGTAGGGCCGAAGGGCGAGACCCAGTACTTC. It translates to CSVGPKGETQYF.

The chain combines TRBV7-8 with TRBJ2-3, with D unclear. From germline, CDR1 is SGHVS and CDR2 FQNEAQ. Deletions cut 1 base from V and 1 base from J, with 15 bases between. This CDR3 region has 17 residues. CDR3 nucleotides: TGTGCCAGCAGCTTAGGGGTCCTACTAACTGGCACAGATACGCAGTATTTT. Translating gives CASSLGVLLTGTDTQYF.

The V and J genes are TRBV7-2 and TRBJ2-7; weak D call: TRBD1 (6 bases). Germline assignment: CDR1 SGHTA and CDR2 FQGNSA. V lost 1 base and J 5 bases, leaving 9 bases between the germline ends. CDR3 length: 13 residues. CDR3 amino acids: CASSLEQGNEQYF. CDR3 bases: TGTGCCAGCAGCTTAGAGCAGGGGAACGAGCAGTACTTC.

CDR3 nucleotides: TGTGCCAGCAGCCAAGAAGTACAGTCCTATGGCTACACCTTC. Translating gives CASSQEVQSYGYTF. This chain uses TRBV3-1 (or the pseudogene TRBV3-2) with TRBJ1-2; D not resolved. This CDR3 is 14 amino acids long. Trimming removed 0 bases at V and 4 bases at J, with 9 bases between. Germline V gene data show CDR1 as LGHDT and CDR2 as YNNKEL (reference sequence).

This chain connects TRBV15 to TRBJ2-2, with unresolved D. The V end lost 3 bases, the J end lost 7 bases, and 6 bases lay between the germline ends. CDR1 is LNHNV and CDR2 is YYDKDF in the germline V gene (reference sequence). This CDR3 has 12 residues. CDR3 sequence reads: CATSSNHGELFF. CDR3 nucleotides: TGTGCCACCAGCAGTAATCACGGGGAGCTGTTTTTT.

This chain connects TRBV3-1 (or the pseudogene TRBV3-2) to TRBJ1-4, with D unresolved. Germline V gene data show CDR1 as LGHDT and CDR2 as YNNKEL (reference sequence). This CDR3 is built from 15 residues. The ends were cut back, 1 base at V and 7 bases at J, with 13 bases in the middle. The CDR3 nucleotides read TGTGCCAGCAGCCAAGCCGGGTCGGGCGGTGAAAAACTGTTTTTT. It translates to CASSQAGSGGEKLFF.

CDR3 DNA: TGTGCCATCAGTGACAGGGGGCTTGGCTACACCTTC. Translated: CAISDRGLGYTF. V gene TRBV10-3 combines with J gene TRBJ1-2, with 8 bases fitting TRBD1. In germline, CDR1 is ENHRY, CDR2 SYGVKD. The CDR3 consists of 12 residues. The trim removed 3 bases at V and 7 bases at J, leaving 1 base unmatched.

The chain is built from TRBV18 and TRBJ1-6; a possible D gene is TRBD1 (5 bases). CDR3 length: 16 residues. V lost 4 bases, J lost 5 bases, and 15 bases lay in between. Germline-derived CDR1 and CDR2 are KGHSH and LQKENI. The CDR3 DNA is TGTGCCAGCTCACGGGATTCGGGACGTAATAATTCACCCCTCCACTTT. Translating it yields CASSRDSGRNNSPLHF.

The chain carries TRBV6-1 and TRBJ2-7; D not certain. Germline values: CDR1 MNHNS, CDR2 SASEGT. This CDR3 comprises 13 residues. Trimming left V 2 bases short and J 6 bases short, with 11 bases between. The CDR3 sequence: CASSERRPGEQYF. The DNA for the CDR3 is TGTGCCAGCAGTGAACGCCGCCCGGGCGAGCAGTACTTC.